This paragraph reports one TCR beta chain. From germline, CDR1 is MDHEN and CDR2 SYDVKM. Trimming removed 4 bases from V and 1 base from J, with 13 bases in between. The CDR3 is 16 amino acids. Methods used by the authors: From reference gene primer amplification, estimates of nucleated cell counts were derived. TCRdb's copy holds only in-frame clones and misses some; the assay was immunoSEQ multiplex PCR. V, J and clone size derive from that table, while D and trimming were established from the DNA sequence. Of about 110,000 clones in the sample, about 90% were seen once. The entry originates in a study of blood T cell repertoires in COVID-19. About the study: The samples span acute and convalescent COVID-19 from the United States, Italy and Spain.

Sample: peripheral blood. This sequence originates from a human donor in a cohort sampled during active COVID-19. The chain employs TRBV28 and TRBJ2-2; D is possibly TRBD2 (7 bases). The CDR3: CASSSRGARNTGELFF. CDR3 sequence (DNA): TGTGCCAGCAGTTCTCGGGGGGCCCGGAACACCGGGGAGCTGTTTTTT.